Below are 18 T cell receptor beta chains sequenced from a single sample in a study of blood T cell repertoires in COVID-19. Only in-frame clones appear in the TCRdb table, and some are missing; sequencing was by immunoSEQ multiplex PCR. In the table there are approximately 480,000 clones, 87% of which are singletons. Sequenced material: PBMCs or T cells enriched from blood (not recorded which). These receptors all come from a woman between 18 and 29 years old who had recovered from COVID-19.

The chain joins TRBV10-3 to TRBJ1-5; D possibly corresponds to TRBD1 (5 bases). The CDR3 loop spans 14 amino acids. The germline CDR1 and CDR2 sequences are ENHRY and SYGVKD. Deletions cut 2 bases from V and 5 bases from J, with 10 bases between. The DNA for the CDR3 is TGTGCCATCAGTGAGGACAGTCACTATCAGCCCCAGCATTTT. The encoded protein is CAISEDSHYQPQHF.

This chain joins TRBV28 and TRBJ1-3; D possibly corresponds to TRBD1 (6 bases). Germline CDR1 MDHEN, CDR2 SYDVKM. V shed 4 bases and J shed 4 bases, with 11 bases lying between them. The CDR3 extends over 14 amino acids. Here the CDR3 DNA reads TGTGCCAGCAGTTACAGGGAGACCGGAAACACCATATATTTT. Its translation is CASSYRETGNTIYF.

The chain recombines TRBV6-2 or TRBV6-3 with TRBJ2-3; 7 bases agree with TRBD2. Germline lookup yields CDR1 MNHEY and CDR2 SVGEGT. This CDR3 has 15 amino acids. With V trimmed by 2 bases and J by 5 bases, 7 bases remained unmatched. CDR3 sequence: CASSYRTRELDTQYF. The CDR3 bases are TGTGCCAGCAGTTACCGGACTAGAGAGTTAGATACGCAGTATTTT.

This chain uses TRBV6-5 with TRBJ1-1; no reliable D call. The length of the CDR3 is 14 residues. Per germline, CDR1 MNHEY and CDR2 SVGAGI. The germline V and J ends were trimmed by 7 bases and 0 bases, with 12 bases remaining between them. The CDR3 DNA follows: TGTGCCAGCAAGGTGGGCCCCGTGAACACTGAAGCTTTCTTT. Residues: CASKVGPVNTEAFF.

The V and J genes are TRBV2 and TRBJ1-1; D gene unclear. Germline CDR1 is SNHLY and CDR2 is FYNNEI. Trimming removed 4 bases from V and 8 bases from J, with 8 bases in between. The CDR3 totals 11 residues. Here the CDR3 reads CASSGNNEAFF. The CDR3 DNA reads as TGTGCCAGCAGTGGAAACAACGAAGCTTTCTTT. Variable domain in full (rest from reference TRBV2 and TRBJ1-1): EPEVTQTPSHQVTQMGQEVILRCVPISNHLYFYWYRQILGQKVEFLVSFYNNEISEKSEIFDDQFSVERPDGSNFTLKIRSTKLEDSAMYFCASSGNNEAFFGQGTRLTVV.

The V gene is TRBV28, the J gene TRBJ2-7; D is unclear. Germline V gene data show CDR1 as MDHEN and CDR2 as SYDVKM. The CDR3 loop spans 13 amino acids. Trimming left V 9 bases short and J 4 bases short, with 16 bases between. The DNA for the CDR3 is TGTGCCAGACGAACCGGGTCGACGTACGAGCAGTACTTC. It specifies CARRTGSTYEQYF.

The rearrangement uses TRBV10-1 and TRBJ2-3; weak D call: TRBD2 (6 bases). Trimming left V 0 bases short and J 4 bases short, with 14 bases between. This CDR3 is 16 amino acids long. The germline CDR1 and CDR2 sequences are WNHNN and SYGVQD (reference sequence). CDR3 protein: CASSESGGVKADTQYF. The CDR3 DNA is TGCGCCAGCAGTGAGTCTGGAGGGGTTAAGGCAGATACGCAGTATTTT.

The chain carries TRBV4-1 and TRBJ1-1, with D possibly TRBD1 on 5 matching bases. There are 16 residues in the CDR3. Trimming stripped 1 base from V and 5 bases from J, with 17 bases between. Per germline, CDR1 MGHRA and CDR2 YSYEKL. The CDR3 here is CASSQGAQGRRTEAFF. Here the CDR3 DNA reads TGCGCCAGCAGCCAAGGCGCCCAGGGTAGGAGAACTGAAGCTTTCTTT.

This chain links TRBV5-1 with TRBJ1-2; the D gene is possibly TRBD1 (5 bases). Trimming left V 4 bases short and J 2 bases short, with 15 bases between. The germline V gene has CDR1 SGHRS and CDR2 YFSETQ. CDR3 size: 15 residues. Here the CDR3 reads CASSLIGAGNYGYTF. The CDR3, as DNA: TGCGCCAGCAGCCTGATTGGGGCAGGGAACTATGGCTACACCTTC.

The chain employs TRBV3-1 (or the pseudogene TRBV3-2) and TRBJ1-1, with D maybe TRBD1 (5 bases). Looked up from germline, CDR1 is LGHDT and CDR2 is YNNKEL (reference sequence). This CDR3 is 16 amino acids long. Trimming cost V 5 bases and J 3 bases, with 19 bases left between them. CDR3 loop: CASSSHWGGEDTEAFF. As DNA, the CDR3 is TGTGCCAGCAGCTCCCACTGGGGGGGGGAAGACACTGAAGCTTTCTTT.

The gene calls are TRBV18 and TRBJ1-5, with D maybe TRBD1 (5 bases). This CDR3 is built from 16 residues. V lost 2 bases, J lost 2 bases, and 13 bases lay in between. CDR1 KGHSH and CDR2 LQKENI come from the germline V gene. DNA of the CDR3: TGTGCCAGCTCACCAGGGCCCAGGGCAGGCAATCAGCCCCAGCATTTT. This translates into CASSPGPRAGNQPQHF. Drawing the rest from reference TRBV18 and TRBJ1-5, the complete variable domain is NAGVMQNPRHLVRRRGQEARLRCSPMKGHSHVYWYRQLPEEGLKFMVYLQKENIIDESGMPKERFSAEFPKEGPSILRIQQVVRGDSAAYFCASSPGPRAGNQPQHFGDGTRLSIL.

This rearrangement joins TRBV4-1 to TRBJ2-1; D perhaps matches TRBD1 (6 bases). Per germline, CDR1 MGHRA and CDR2 YSYEKL. The CDR3 extends over 15 amino acids. The V end lost 4 bases, the J end lost 1 base, and 11 bases lay between the germline ends. The CDR3 coding sequence is TGCGCCAGCAGCCTAGCGACAGGTTCCTACAATGAGCAGTTCTTC. Its translation: CASSLATGSYNEQFF.

This clone was observed a handful of times. CDR3 protein: CASSPPRTTSYEQYF. The CDR3 DNA is TGTGCCAGCAGCCCCCCCCGTACGACATCCTACGAGCAGTACTTC. V usage is TRBV5-6 and J usage is TRBJ2-7; D gene uncertain. The V end lost 4 bases, the J end lost 1 base, and 15 bases lay between the germline ends. The CDR3 runs 15 residues. Germline CDR1 SGHDT, CDR2 YYEEEE.

J is TRBJ2-4 and V is TRBV6-6; 10 nucleotides agree with TRBD1. This CDR3 contains 15 residues. Per germline, CDR1 MNHNY and CDR2 SVGAGI (reference sequence). V trimming: 5 bases; J trimming: 9 bases; junction bases outside the gene matches: 10. The CDR3 coding sequence is TGTGCCAGCAGTACACACCGGGACAGGGGAACCATTCAGTACTTC. This translates into CASSTHRDRGTIQYF.

The V and J genes are TRBV7-8 and TRBJ1-1; unclear D gene. This CDR3 has 14 residues. Per germline, CDR1 SGHVS and CDR2 FQNEAQ. Trimming stripped 3 bases from V and 3 bases from J, with 11 bases between. The CDR3 DNA reads as TGTGCCAGCAGCTTCGAGTGGTCTGACACTGAAGCTTTCTTT. Protein: CASSFEWSDTEAFF.

The chain couples TRBV12-5 to TRBJ2-4, with 9 bases identical to TRBD1. V shed 6 bases, J shed 6 bases, and the junction held 3 bases outside the gene matches. Germline V CDR1 and CDR2: LGHNT, FRNRAP. This CDR3 is 13 amino acids long. The CDR3, as DNA: TGTGCTAGTGGCATGGACAGGGGAAACATTCAGTACTTC. Its translation is CASGMDRGNIQYF.

The chain has TRBV27 and TRBJ1-4; D is possibly TRBD1 (6 bases). V lost 3 bases and J 7 bases, leaving 21 bases between the germline ends. The CDR3 is made up of 17 amino acids. Per the germline V gene, CDR1 is MNHEY and CDR2 is SMNVEV (reference sequence). The CDR3: CASSFSPPGAGREKLFF. The CDR3 coding sequence is TGTGCCAGCAGTTTCAGTCCTCCAGGGGCCGGACGTGAAAAACTGTTTTTT.

The gene calls are TRBV7-2 and TRBJ2-1, with 7 bases identical to TRBD2. The CDR3 contains 15 residues. In germline, CDR1 is SGHTA, CDR2 FQGNSA. With 1 base clipped from V and 5 bases from J, the junction kept 5 bases outside the gene matches. This chain's CDR3 is CASSLGGREHNEQFF. The DNA of the CDR3 is TGTGCCAGCAGCTTAGGTGGGAGGGAGCACAATGAGCAGTTCTTC.